This T cell receptor (beta chain) was retrieved from a study of blood T cell repertoires in COVID-19. Study-level information: COVID-19 samples, acute and convalescent, were from the United States, Italy and Spain. Sample material is recorded as cDNA or gDNA derived from T cells, B-cell-depleted T cells, or PBMCs.

V was shortened by 1 base and J by 0 bases, with 16 bases between the two germline ends. The CDR3 runs 17 residues. The germline V gene encodes CDR1 SGHVS and CDR2 FQNEAQ. In the study's own analysis: Amplifying reference gene primers gave estimates of nucleated cell counts. Profiled with immunoSEQ multiplex PCR; TCRdb holds only in-frame clones, not every one. V and J calls and clone size are given by that table; D and trimming were obtained from the DNA. The table shows more than 150,000 clones, with under 85% occurring only once. This TCR was sampled from a human donor in a cohort sampled during active COVID-19. Sequences were obtained from peripheral blood. V gene TRBV7-8 combines with J gene TRBJ2-7, with D hard to call. CDR3 bases: TGTGCCAGCAGCTTAGATACATGGCAGTACGCCTCCTACGAGCAGTACTTC. This sequence encodes CASSLDTWQYASYEQYF.